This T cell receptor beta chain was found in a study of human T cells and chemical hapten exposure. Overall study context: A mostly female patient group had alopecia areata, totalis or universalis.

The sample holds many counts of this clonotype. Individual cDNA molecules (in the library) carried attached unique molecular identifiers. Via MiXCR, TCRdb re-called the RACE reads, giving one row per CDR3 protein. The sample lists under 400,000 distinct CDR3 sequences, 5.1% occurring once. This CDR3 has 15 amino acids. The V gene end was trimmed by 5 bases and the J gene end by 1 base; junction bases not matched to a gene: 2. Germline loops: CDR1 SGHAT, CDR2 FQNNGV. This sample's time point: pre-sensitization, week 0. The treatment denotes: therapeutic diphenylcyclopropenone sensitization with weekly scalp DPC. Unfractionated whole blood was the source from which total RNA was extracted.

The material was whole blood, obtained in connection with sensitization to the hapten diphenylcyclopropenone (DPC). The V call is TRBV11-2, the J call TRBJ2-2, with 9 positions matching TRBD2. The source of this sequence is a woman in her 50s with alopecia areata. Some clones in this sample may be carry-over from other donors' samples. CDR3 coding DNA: TGTGCCAGCAGCAGACTAGCGGTGAACACCGGGGAGCTGTTTTTT. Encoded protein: CASSRLAVNTGELFF.